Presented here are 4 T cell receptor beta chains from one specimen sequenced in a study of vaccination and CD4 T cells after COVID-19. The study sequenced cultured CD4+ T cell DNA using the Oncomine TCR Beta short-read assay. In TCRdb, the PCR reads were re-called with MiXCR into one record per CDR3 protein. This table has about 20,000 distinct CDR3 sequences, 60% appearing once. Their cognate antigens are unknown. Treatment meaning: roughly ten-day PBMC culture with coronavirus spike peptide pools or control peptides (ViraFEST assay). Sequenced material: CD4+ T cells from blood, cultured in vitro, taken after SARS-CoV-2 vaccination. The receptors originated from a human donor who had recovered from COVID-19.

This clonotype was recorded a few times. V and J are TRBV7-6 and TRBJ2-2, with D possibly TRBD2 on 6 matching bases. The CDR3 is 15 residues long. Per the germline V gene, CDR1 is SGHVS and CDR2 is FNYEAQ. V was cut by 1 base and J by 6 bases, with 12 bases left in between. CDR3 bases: TGTGCCAGCAGCTTAGTCGTTGGAGGGGCCGGGGAGCTGTTTTTT. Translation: CASSLVVGGAGELFF.

In nucleotides, the CDR3 is TGCAGTGCTAGAGTTTCGGATAAGACCCAGTACTTC. This translates into CSARVSDKTQYF. The chain has TRBV20-1 and TRBJ2-5; D is unresolved. Trimming removed 1 base from V and 6 bases from J, with 9 bases in between. Germline CDR1 reads DFQATT; CDR2 reads SNEGSKA (reference sequence). This CDR3 is 12 amino acids long.

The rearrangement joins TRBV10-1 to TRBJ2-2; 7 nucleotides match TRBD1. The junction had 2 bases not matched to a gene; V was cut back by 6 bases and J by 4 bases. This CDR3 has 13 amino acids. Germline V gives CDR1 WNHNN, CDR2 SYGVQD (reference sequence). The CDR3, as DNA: TGCGCCAGCAGCCGGGACAGCACCGGGGAGCTGTTTTTT. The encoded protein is CASSRDSTGELFF.

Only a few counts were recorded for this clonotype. The CDR3 sequence is CASSRGGNEQFF. The CDR3 bases are TGTGCCAGTAGCCGAGGAGGGAATGAGCAGTTCTTC. The rearrangement joins TRBV19 to TRBJ2-1; a possible D gene is TRBD2 (6 bases). This CDR3 contains 12 residues. Germline values: CDR1 LNHDA, CDR2 SQIVND (reference sequence). With 6 bases removed from V and 7 bases from J, the gap between germline ends came to 10 bases.